This T cell receptor (beta chain) was documented in a study of cytomegalovirus exposure and HLA in healthy donors. Study-level information: Some 200 million T cells yielded 100 million or so unique TCR beta sequences, as an earlier analysis found. Whole-study findings and limits: Both high specificity and high sensitivity reportedly marked the classifier's diagnosis of cytomegalovirus status.

Note on this clone: Its antigen is undetermined.

Looked up from germline, CDR1 is SGHTA and CDR2 is FQGTGA. Trimming at V came to 1 base and at J to 3 bases, leaving 20 bases not matched to a gene. The CDR3 runs to 20 residues. The study ran its PCR with 60 Vbeta and 13 Jbeta primers. The table came from immunoSEQ multiplex PCR; TCRdb's copy has only in-frame clones and leaves some out. The sample contains 150,000 to 200,000 clones, around 79% of which appear only once. V gene TRBV7-3 combines with J gene TRBJ2-7, with 8 positions matching TRBD1. Material: PBMCs. The clonotype was recovered from a woman between 50 and 59 years old in good health and CMV-seronegative. The CDR3 here is CASSLKGPPPVYTGGYEQYF. The CDR3 nucleotides read TGTGCCAGCAGCTTAAAGGGACCACCCCCCGTTTACACAGGGGGCTACGAGCAGTACTTC.